Given below is one TCR beta chain in context. Its antigen is still unknown. No per-base quality is available; no much larger clone lies one base away. Looking up the germline V gene yields CDR1 SGHVS and CDR2 FQNEAQ. CDR3 length: 15 amino acids, cysteine to phenylalanine. The read is trimmed to its CDR3 DNA, 45 bases read in frame from base 1. The germline V and J ends show losses of 6 bases and 2 bases respectively, and no gene match explains 9 bases of the junction. The data derive from a study of human T cells and chemical hapten exposure (dated by TCRdb to the early 2020s). Background on the whole study: Libraries were pooled for sequencing, and per-sample TCR yields varied mainly because of small differences in library volumes within the pool. The study tracked peripheral blood TCR repertoire changes in vivo during primary and secondary sensitization to the hapten diphenylcyclopropenone (DPC) in alopecia patients. Both TCR alpha and TCR beta chains were sequenced from each blood RNA sample. Overall results and qualifications from the work: The number of TCRs above 1 in 1000 frequency did not change with DPC sensitization; there was no evidence of global repertoire structure alterations. Repeated subsampling changed both the strength of the expansion versus patch-test correlation and the threshold at which that correlation became significant.

Libraries were built with RACE. Instrument used: NextSeq 500. During library preparation, unique molecular identifiers were attached to individual cDNA molecules so that TCRs could be counted quantitatively and reproducibly. Per the original workflow: A median of around 96,000 TCRs per sample was observed, with a range of about 20,000 to 690,600. The Decombinator software suite was used to annotate V, J and CDR3 in the TCR reads. To make PS versus PT1 abundance plots, every sample was subsampled to the same number of TCRs (28,000). TCRs were defined as expanded if absent before sensitization and observed at least eight times at the 2-week time point. TCRdb redid the processing of the public reads, applying fastp at Q25 and MiXCR, and retained in-frame beta chains. Under each unique CDR3 protein, matching rows form one entry showing the most common genes and DNA. It is TCRdb's table, rather than the study itself, that gives the V and J calls and clone size. This sample gives tens of thousands of distinct CDR3 sequences in total; 7% to 8.5% of them show up just once. The ten biggest clones cover approximately 10% of the sample.

According to the study, the label for this sample's time point signals: healthy volunteer bleed at 2 weeks. Total RNA was extracted from unfractionated whole blood that had been collected in Tempus Blood RNA tubes. Five healthy volunteers served as TCR sequencing controls and were bled at day 0, 2 weeks and 6 weeks. In this chain, TRBV7-8 is recombined with TRBJ2-5; 7 central nucleotides agree with TRBD2. The specimen sequenced was whole blood. The TCR sequence derives from a human donor in good health. Some clones in this sample may be carry-over from other donors' samples. The DNA is as follows: TGTGCCAGCAGGGCGGGAGCCGGCGGACAAGAGACCCAGTACTTC. This yields the protein CASRAGAGGQETQYF.